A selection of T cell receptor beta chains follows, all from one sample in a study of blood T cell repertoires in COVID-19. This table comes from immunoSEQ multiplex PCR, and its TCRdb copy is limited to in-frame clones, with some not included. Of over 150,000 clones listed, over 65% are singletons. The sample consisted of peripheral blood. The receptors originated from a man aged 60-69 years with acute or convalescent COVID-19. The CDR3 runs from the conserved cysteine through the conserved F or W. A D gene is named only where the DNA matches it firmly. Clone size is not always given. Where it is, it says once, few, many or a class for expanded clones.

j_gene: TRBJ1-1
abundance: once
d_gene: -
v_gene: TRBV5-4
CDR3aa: CASTFTTGMAEAFF
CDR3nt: TGTGCCAGCACCTTCACCACAGGGATGGCTGAAGCTTTCTTT

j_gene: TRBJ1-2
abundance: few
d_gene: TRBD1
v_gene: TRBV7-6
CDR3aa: CASSDRANYGYTF
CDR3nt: TGTGCCAGCAGCGACAGGGCTAACTATGGCTACACCTTC

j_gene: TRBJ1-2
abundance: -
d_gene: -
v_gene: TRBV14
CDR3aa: CASSQLRTQLNGYTF
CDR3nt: TGTGCCAGCAGCCAGTTGAGAACCCAATTGAATGGCTACACCTTC

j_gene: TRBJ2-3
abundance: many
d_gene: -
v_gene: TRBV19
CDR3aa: CASSPRGAGGLMDTQYF
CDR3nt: TGTGCCAGTAGTCCCAGGGGGGCAGGTGGTTTAATGGATACGCAGTATTTT

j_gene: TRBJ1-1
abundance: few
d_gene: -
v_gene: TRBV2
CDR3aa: CASSESGNRDEAFF
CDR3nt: TGTGCCAGCAGTGAATCAGGGAATAGAGATGAAGCTTTCTTT

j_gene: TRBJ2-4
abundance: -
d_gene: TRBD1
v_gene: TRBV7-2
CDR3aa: CASSAQGQMLAKNIQYF
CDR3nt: TGTGCCAGCAGTGCTCAGGGACAGATGTTAGCCAAAAACATTCAGTACTTC

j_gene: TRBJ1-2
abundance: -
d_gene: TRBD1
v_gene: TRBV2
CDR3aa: CASRAFRTGGNYGYTF
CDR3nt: TGTGCCAGCAGGGCCTTTCGGACAGGGGGCAACTATGGCTACACCTTC

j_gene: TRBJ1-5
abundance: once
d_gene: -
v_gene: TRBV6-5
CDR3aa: CASRNDRYSNQPQHF
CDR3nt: TGTGCCAGCAGAAACGACAGATATAGCAATCAGCCCCAGCATTTT

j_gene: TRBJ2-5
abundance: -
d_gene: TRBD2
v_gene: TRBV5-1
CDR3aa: CASSLAPGGGETQYF
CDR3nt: TGCGCCAGCAGCTTGGCCCCGGGAGGGGGAGAGACCCAGTACTTC

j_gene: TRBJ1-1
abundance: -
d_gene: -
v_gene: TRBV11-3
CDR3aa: CASSLDTRSEAFF
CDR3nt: TGTGCCAGCAGCCTTGACACAAGATCTGAAGCTTTCTTT

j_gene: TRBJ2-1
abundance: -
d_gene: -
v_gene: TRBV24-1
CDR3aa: CATSDQYYSYNEQFF
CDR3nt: TGTGCCACCAGTGACCAATACTATTCCTACAATGAGCAGTTCTTC

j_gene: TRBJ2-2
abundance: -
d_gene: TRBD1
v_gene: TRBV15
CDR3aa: CATSPLRGRRRSNTGELFF
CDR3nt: TGTGCCACCAGCCCCCTTAGGGGGCGCAGGCGTTCGAACACCGGGGAGCTGTTTTTT

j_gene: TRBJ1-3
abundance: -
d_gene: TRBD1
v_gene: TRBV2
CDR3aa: CASSDPDRAGNTIYF
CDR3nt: TGTGCCAGCAGTGACCCCGACAGGGCTGGAAACACCATATATTTT

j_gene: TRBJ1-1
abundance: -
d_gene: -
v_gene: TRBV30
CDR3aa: CAWSQGRGTEAFF
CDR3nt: TGTGCCTGGAGTCAAGGGCGCGGGACTGAAGCTTTCTTT

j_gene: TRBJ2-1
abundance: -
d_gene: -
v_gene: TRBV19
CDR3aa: CASSLQGFLNEQFF
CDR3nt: TGTGCCAGTAGTTTACAGGGTTTTCTCAATGAGCAGTTCTTC

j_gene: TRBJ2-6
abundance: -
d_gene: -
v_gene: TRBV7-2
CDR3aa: CVSSPRQFSGANVLTF
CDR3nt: TGTGTCAGCAGCCCCCGACAGTTCTCTGGGGCCAACGTCCTGACTTTC

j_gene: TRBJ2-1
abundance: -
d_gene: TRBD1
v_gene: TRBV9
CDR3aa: CASSDQVSGTGDDEQFF
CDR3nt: TGTGCCAGCAGTGATCAAGTATCCGGGACAGGGGACGATGAGCAGTTCTTC

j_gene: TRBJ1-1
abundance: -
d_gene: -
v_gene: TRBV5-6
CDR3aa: CASSVDMAIEAFF
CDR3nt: TGTGCCAGCAGCGTGGACATGGCCATCGAAGCTTTCTTT

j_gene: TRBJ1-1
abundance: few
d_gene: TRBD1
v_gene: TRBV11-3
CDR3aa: CASSQGANTEAFF
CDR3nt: TGTGCCAGCAGCCAGGGGGCCAACACTGAAGCTTTCTTT

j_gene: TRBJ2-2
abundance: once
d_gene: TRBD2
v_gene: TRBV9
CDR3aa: CASSSGGGTGELFF
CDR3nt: TGTGCCAGCAGCTCCGGGGGGGGGACCGGGGAGCTGTTTTTT

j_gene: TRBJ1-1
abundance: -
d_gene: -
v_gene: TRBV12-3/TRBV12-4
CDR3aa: CASSFYGNTEAFF
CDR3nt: TGTGCCAGCAGTTTCTATGGGAACACTGAAGCTTTCTTT

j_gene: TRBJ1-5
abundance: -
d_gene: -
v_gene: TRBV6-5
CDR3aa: CASSPQGSGNQPQHF
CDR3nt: TGTGCCAGCAGTCCACAGGGAAGCGGCAATCAGCCCCAGCATTTT

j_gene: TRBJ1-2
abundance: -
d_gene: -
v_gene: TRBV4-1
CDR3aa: CASSQDEQNNYGYTF
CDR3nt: TGCGCCAGCAGCCAAGATGAACAGAATAACTATGGCTACACCTTC

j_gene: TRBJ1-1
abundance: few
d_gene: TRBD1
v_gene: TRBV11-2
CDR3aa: CASSNPTGDTEAFF
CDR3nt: TGTGCCAGCAGCAACCCAACAGGGGACACTGAAGCTTTCTTT

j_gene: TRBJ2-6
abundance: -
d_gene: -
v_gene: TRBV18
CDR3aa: CASSTLALGANVLTF
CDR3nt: TGTGCCAGCTCAACTCTAGCTCTCGGGGCCAACGTCCTGACTTTC

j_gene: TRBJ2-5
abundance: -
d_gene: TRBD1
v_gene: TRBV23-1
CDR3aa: CASSPPGTGRREETQYF
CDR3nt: TGCGCCAGCAGTCCACCCGGGACAGGGAGGCGTGAAGAGACCCAGTACTTC

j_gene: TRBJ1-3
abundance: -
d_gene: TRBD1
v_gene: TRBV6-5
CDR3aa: CASSYSGQGSGNTIYF
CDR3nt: TGTGCCAGCAGTTACTCGGGACAGGGATCTGGAAACACCATATATTTT

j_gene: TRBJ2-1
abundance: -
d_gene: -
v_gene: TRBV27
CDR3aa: CASSLWSGVGDEQFF
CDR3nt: TGTGCCAGCAGTTTATGGTCAGGGGTCGGGGATGAGCAGTTCTTC

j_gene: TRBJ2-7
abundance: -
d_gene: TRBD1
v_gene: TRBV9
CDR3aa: CASSGTGGEQYF
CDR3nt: TGTGCCAGCAGCGGGACAGGGGGCGAGCAGTACTTC

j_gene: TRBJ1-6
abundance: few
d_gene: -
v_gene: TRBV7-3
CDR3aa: CASSFGAEGSPLHF
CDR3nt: TGTGCCAGCAGCTTCGGGGCGGAGGGTTCACCCCTCCACTTT

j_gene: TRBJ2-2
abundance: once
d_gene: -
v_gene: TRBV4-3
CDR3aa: CASSQETGGYTGELFF
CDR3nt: TGCGCCAGCAGCCAAGAAACGGGGGGCTACACCGGGGAGCTGTTTTTT

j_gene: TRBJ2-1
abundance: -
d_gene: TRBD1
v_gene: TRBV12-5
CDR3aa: CASHGGQHNEQFF
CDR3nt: TGTGCTAGCCATGGGGGACAGCACAATGAGCAGTTCTTC

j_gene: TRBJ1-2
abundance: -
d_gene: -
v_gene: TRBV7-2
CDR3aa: CASSPQSGSGSGYTF
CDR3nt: TGTGCCAGCAGCCCTCAATCCGGGAGCGGATCTGGCTACACCTTC

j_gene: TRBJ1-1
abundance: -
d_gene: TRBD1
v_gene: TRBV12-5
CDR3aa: CASGFRGDTEAFF
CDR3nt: TGTGCTAGTGGTTTCAGGGGGGACACTGAAGCTTTCTTT

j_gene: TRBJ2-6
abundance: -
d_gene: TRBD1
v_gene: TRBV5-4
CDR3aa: CASRSGTDLSGANVLTF
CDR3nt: TGTGCCAGCAGGTCCGGGACAGACCTTTCTGGGGCCAACGTCCTGACTTTC

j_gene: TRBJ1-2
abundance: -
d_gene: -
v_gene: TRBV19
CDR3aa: CASSIVSAYGYTF
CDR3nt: TGTGCCAGTAGTATCGTGAGCGCCTATGGCTACACCTTC

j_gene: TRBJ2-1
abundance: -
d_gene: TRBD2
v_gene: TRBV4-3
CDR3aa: CASSQPSGGYNEQFF
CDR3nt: TGCGCCAGCAGCCAACCTAGCGGGGGATACAATGAGCAGTTCTTC

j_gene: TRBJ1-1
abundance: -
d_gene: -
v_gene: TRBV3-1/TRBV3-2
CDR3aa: CASSPPVQVRNTEAFF
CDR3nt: TGTGCCAGCAGCCCCCCTGTTCAGGTCAGGAACACTGAAGCTTTCTTT

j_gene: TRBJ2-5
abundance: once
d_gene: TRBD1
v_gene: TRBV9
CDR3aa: CASSVSGTGAQYF
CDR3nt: TGTGCCAGCAGCGTATCCGGGACAGGGGCCCAGTACTTC

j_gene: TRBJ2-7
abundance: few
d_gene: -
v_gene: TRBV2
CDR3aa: CASKGSAYEQYF
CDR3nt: TGTGCCAGCAAGGGGTCTGCCTACGAGCAGTACTTC

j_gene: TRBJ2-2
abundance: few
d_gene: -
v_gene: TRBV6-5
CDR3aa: CASSYTGTTGELFF
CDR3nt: TGTGCCAGCAGTTATACAGGAACCACCGGGGAGCTGTTTTTT

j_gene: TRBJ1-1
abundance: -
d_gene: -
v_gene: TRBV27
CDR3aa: CASSPFRTDRNTEAFF
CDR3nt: TGTGCCAGCAGTCCATTCCGGACTGACCGGAACACTGAAGCTTTCTTT

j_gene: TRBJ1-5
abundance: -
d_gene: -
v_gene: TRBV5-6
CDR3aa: CASSSGTHNQPQHF
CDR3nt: TGTGCCAGCAGCTCCGGGACTCACAATCAGCCCCAGCATTTT

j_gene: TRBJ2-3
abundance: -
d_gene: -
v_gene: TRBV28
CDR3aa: CASTTPGEHYTDTQYF
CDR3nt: TGTGCCAGCACTACCCCCGGGGAACATTACACAGATACGCAGTATTTT

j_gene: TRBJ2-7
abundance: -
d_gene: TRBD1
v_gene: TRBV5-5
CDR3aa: CASSYSGTEYEQYF
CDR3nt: TGTGCCAGCAGCTATTCCGGGACAGAGTACGAGCAGTACTTC

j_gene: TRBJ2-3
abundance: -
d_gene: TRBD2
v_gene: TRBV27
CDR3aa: CASAVAGADTQYF
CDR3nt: TGTGCCAGTGCGGTTGCGGGGGCAGATACGCAGTATTTT

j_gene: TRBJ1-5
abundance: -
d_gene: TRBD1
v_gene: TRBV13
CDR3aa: CASSLDRGEPQHF
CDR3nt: TGTGCCAGCAGCCTTGACAGGGGTGAGCCCCAGCATTTT

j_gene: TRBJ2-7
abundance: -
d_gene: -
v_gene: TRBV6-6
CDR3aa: CASSSAGLREQYF
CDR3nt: TGTGCCAGCAGTTCGGCAGGGTTAAGGGAGCAGTACTTC

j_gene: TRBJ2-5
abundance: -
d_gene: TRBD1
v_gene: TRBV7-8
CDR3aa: CASSRDRVETQYF
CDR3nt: TGTGCCAGCAGCCGGGACAGGGTGGAGACCCAGTACTTC

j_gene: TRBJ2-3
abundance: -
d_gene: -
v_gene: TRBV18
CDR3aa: CASYTGSGDTQYF
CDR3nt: TGTGCCAGTTATACAGGGTCGGGAGATACGCAGTATTTT

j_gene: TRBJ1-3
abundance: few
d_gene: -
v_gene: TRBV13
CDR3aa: CASSLGLRGHGNTIYF
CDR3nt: TGTGCCAGCAGCTTAGGCCTACGGGGACACGGAAACACCATATATTTT

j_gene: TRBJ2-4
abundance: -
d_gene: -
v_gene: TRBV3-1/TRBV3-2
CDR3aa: CASSLREAKNIQYF
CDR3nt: TGTGCCAGCAGCCTCCGGGAGGCCAAAAACATTCAGTACTTC

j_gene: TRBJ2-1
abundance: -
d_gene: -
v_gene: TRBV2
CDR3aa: CATPRTGASGNEQFF
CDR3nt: TGTGCCACCCCCAGGACAGGCGCTAGCGGGAATGAGCAGTTCTTC

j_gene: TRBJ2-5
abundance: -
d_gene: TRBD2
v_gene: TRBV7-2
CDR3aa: CASSPTLAGARLGTQYF
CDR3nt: TGTGCCAGCAGCCCGACACTAGCGGGGGCCCGCCTTGGGACCCAGTACTTC